These T cell receptor beta chains were read from a single sample in a study of identical twins. TCRdb reprocessed the 5' RACE reads with MiXCR, giving one entry per CDR3 protein. The sample includes around 490,000 distinct CDR3 sequences, approximately 14% seen only once; the top ten take roughly 0.43%. These same records also appear under a second study, on yellow fever vaccine responses in identical twins.

The specimen was CD4+ T cells sorted from blood. The receptors shown here come from a woman aged 18-29 years in good health. Both conserved end residues are part of each CDR3. Each record gives: D gene, J gene, clone size, V gene, CDR3 protein, CDR3 DNA. A D gene is named only where the DNA matches it firmly. The listing skips clone size in some rows; elsewhere it reads once, few, many or a size class.

d_call: NA
j_call: TRBJ2-5
clone_size: few
v_call: TRBV5-1
cdr3_aa: CASSGHGTPNGETQYF
cdr3_nt: TGCGCCAGCAGCGGGCACGGGACTCCTAACGGAGAGACCCAGTACTTC

d_call: NA
j_call: TRBJ2-1
clone_size: many
v_call: TRBV6-1
cdr3_aa: CASSKSYSDNEQFF
cdr3_nt: TGTGCCAGCAGTAAATCCTACTCTGACAATGAGCAGTTCTTC

d_call: TRBD1
j_call: TRBJ2-5
clone_size: NA
v_call: TRBV4-1
cdr3_aa: CASSQDGTGGIETQYF
cdr3_nt: TGCGCCAGCAGCCAAGACGGGACAGGGGGCATAGAGACCCAGTACTTC

d_call: TRBD2
j_call: TRBJ2-3
clone_size: NA
v_call: TRBV15
cdr3_aa: CATRIWTAGDGDTQYF
cdr3_nt: TGTGCCACCAGGATATGGACGGCGGGAGACGGCGATACGCAGTATTTT

d_call: NA
j_call: TRBJ1-1
clone_size: many
v_call: TRBV12-3/TRBV12-4
cdr3_aa: CASSPDPKGEAFF
cdr3_nt: TGTGCCAGCAGCCCCGACCCCAAGGGGGAAGCTTTCTTT

d_call: NA
j_call: TRBJ1-2
clone_size: NA
v_call: TRBV12-3/TRBV12-4
cdr3_aa: CASSPLERDFYTF
cdr3_nt: TGTGCCAGCAGTCCCTTAGAGAGGGATTTCTACACCTTC

d_call: NA
j_call: TRBJ2-3
clone_size: NA
v_call: TRBV4-1
cdr3_aa: CASSSREPVSTDTQYF
cdr3_nt: TGCGCCAGCAGCTCCAGAGAGCCCGTGAGCACAGATACGCAGTATTTT

d_call: NA
j_call: TRBJ2-7
clone_size: NA
v_call: TRBV28
cdr3_aa: CASSSEGESYEQYF
cdr3_nt: TGTGCCAGCAGCTCAGAAGGGGAAAGCTACGAGCAGTACTTC

d_call: NA
j_call: TRBJ2-4
clone_size: few
v_call: TRBV21-1
cdr3_aa: CASRPGGKNIQYF
cdr3_nt: TGTGCCAGCAGACCAGGGGGAAAAAACATTCAGTACTTC

d_call: TRBD2
j_call: TRBJ2-7
clone_size: few
v_call: TRBV5-1
cdr3_aa: CASSLAFVPGGTYEQYF
cdr3_nt: TGCGCCAGCAGCTTGGCCTTTGTGCCGGGGGGGACCTACGAGCAGTACTTC

d_call: TRBD1
j_call: TRBJ2-2
clone_size: few
v_call: TRBV18
cdr3_aa: CASSPMDRLTGELFF
cdr3_nt: TGTGCCAGCTCACCCATGGACAGGTTGACCGGGGAGCTGTTTTTT

d_call: NA
j_call: TRBJ2-3
clone_size: NA
v_call: TRBV20-1
cdr3_aa: CSAVPPTGSGDTQYF
cdr3_nt: TGCAGTGCCGTTCCCCCTACAGGGTCGGGAGATACGCAGTATTTT

d_call: NA
j_call: TRBJ2-4
clone_size: NA
v_call: TRBV12-3/TRBV12-4
cdr3_aa: CASSTHSKNIQYF
cdr3_nt: TGTGCCAGCTCTACGCACAGCAAAAACATTCAGTACTTC

d_call: NA
j_call: TRBJ1-5
clone_size: NA
v_call: TRBV12-5
cdr3_aa: CASGLQSNQPQHF
cdr3_nt: TGTGCTAGTGGTTTGCAAAGCAATCAGCCCCAGCATTTT

d_call: TRBD1
j_call: TRBJ2-3
clone_size: few
v_call: TRBV28
cdr3_aa: CASRPAGGLADTQYF
cdr3_nt: TGTGCCAGCAGACCTGCAGGGGGCCTCGCAGATACGCAGTATTTT

d_call: NA
j_call: TRBJ1-1
clone_size: NA
v_call: TRBV12-3/TRBV12-4
cdr3_aa: CASSLTLLRNQAFF
cdr3_nt: TGTGCCAGCAGTCTCACCCTCCTGCGGAATCAAGCTTTCTTT

d_call: NA
j_call: TRBJ1-2
clone_size: NA
v_call: TRBV6-1
cdr3_aa: CASSERTPANYGYTF
cdr3_nt: TGTGCCAGCAGCGAGCGGACACCTGCTAACTATGGCTACACCTTC

d_call: TRBD1
j_call: TRBJ2-1
clone_size: few
v_call: TRBV2
cdr3_aa: CASSIQGAAYNEQFF
cdr3_nt: TGTGCCAGCAGTATACAGGGGGCTGCCTACAATGAGCAGTTCTTC

d_call: TRBD2
j_call: TRBJ2-7
clone_size: few
v_call: TRBV5-1
cdr3_aa: CASRPGRTSIPEQYF
cdr3_nt: TGCGCCAGCAGACCCGGCAGGACTAGCATTCCCGAGCAGTACTTC

d_call: NA
j_call: TRBJ2-6
clone_size: few
v_call: TRBV6-5
cdr3_aa: CASSYGPSGANVLTF
cdr3_nt: TGTGCCAGCAGTTACGGTCCTTCTGGGGCCAACGTCCTGACTTTC

d_call: TRBD1
j_call: TRBJ2-1
clone_size: NA
v_call: TRBV4-1
cdr3_aa: CASSRKPGQGDDEQFF
cdr3_nt: TGCGCCAGCAGTCGCAAACCGGGACAGGGTGACGATGAGCAGTTCTTC

d_call: NA
j_call: TRBJ2-3
clone_size: NA
v_call: TRBV12-3/TRBV12-4
cdr3_aa: CASSFLGDADTQYF
cdr3_nt: TGTGCCAGCAGTTTTCTGGGTGATGCAGATACGCAGTATTTT

d_call: NA
j_call: TRBJ1-5
clone_size: few
v_call: TRBV5-5
cdr3_aa: CASSLFQGQPQHF
cdr3_nt: TGTGCCAGCAGCTTGTTTCAGGGTCAGCCCCAGCATTTT

d_call: NA
j_call: TRBJ1-1
clone_size: few
v_call: TRBV10-2
cdr3_aa: CASSDPTPDGINTEAFF
cdr3_nt: TGCGCCAGCAGTGACCCTACCCCGGACGGGATAAACACTGAAGCTTTCTTT

d_call: NA
j_call: TRBJ2-3
clone_size: NA
v_call: TRBV20-1
cdr3_aa: CSAPQSTDTQYF
cdr3_nt: TGCAGTGCTCCCCAAAGCACAGATACGCAGTATTTT

d_call: TRBD2
j_call: TRBJ2-6
clone_size: NA
v_call: TRBV20-1
cdr3_aa: CSARETSGSGANVLTF
cdr3_nt: TGCAGTGCTAGAGAGACTAGCGGGTCTGGGGCCAACGTCCTGACTTTC

d_call: NA
j_call: TRBJ2-3
clone_size: few
v_call: TRBV6-6
cdr3_aa: CASSSLSDTQYF
cdr3_nt: TGTGCCAGCAGCTCTCTCTCTGATACGCAGTATTTT

d_call: NA
j_call: TRBJ1-1
clone_size: few
v_call: TRBV14
cdr3_aa: CASSHDMNTEAFF
cdr3_nt: TGTGCCAGCAGCCACGACATGAACACTGAAGCTTTCTTT

d_call: NA
j_call: TRBJ2-3
clone_size: NA
v_call: TRBV6-1
cdr3_aa: CASRRGSSTDTQYF
cdr3_nt: TGTGCCAGCAGGCGGGGATCTAGCACAGATACGCAGTATTTT

d_call: TRBD2
j_call: TRBJ2-7
clone_size: few
v_call: TRBV20-1
cdr3_aa: CSARGVTSGAYEQYF
cdr3_nt: TGCAGTGCTAGAGGTGTGACTAGCGGGGCCTACGAGCAGTACTTC

d_call: NA
j_call: TRBJ2-4
clone_size: NA
v_call: TRBV6-1
cdr3_aa: CASSDGQGTGKNIQYF
cdr3_nt: TGTGCCAGCAGTGATGGGCAGGGGACGGGCAAAAACATTCAGTACTTC

d_call: TRBD1
j_call: TRBJ2-5
clone_size: few
v_call: TRBV29-1
cdr3_aa: CSAIGGSRYQETQYF
cdr3_nt: TGCAGCGCCATAGGGGGCTCGAGGTACCAAGAGACCCAGTACTTC

d_call: NA
j_call: TRBJ2-1
clone_size: NA
v_call: TRBV19
cdr3_aa: CASSGAGNEQFF
cdr3_nt: TGTGCCAGTAGTGGGGCCGGCAATGAGCAGTTCTTC

d_call: TRBD2
j_call: TRBJ2-2
clone_size: NA
v_call: TRBV6-2/TRBV6-3
cdr3_aa: CASSSAGAGTGELFF
cdr3_nt: TGTGCCAGCAGTTCAGCGGGGGCCGGCACCGGGGAGCTGTTTTTT

d_call: NA
j_call: TRBJ1-1
clone_size: NA
v_call: TRBV24-1
cdr3_aa: CATSDFPNTEAFF
cdr3_nt: TGTGCCACCAGTGATTTCCCAAACACTGAAGCTTTCTTT

d_call: NA
j_call: TRBJ1-5
clone_size: NA
v_call: TRBV7-2
cdr3_aa: CASSRFNQPQHF
cdr3_nt: TGTGCCAGCAGTCGCTTCAATCAGCCCCAGCATTTT

d_call: TRBD2
j_call: TRBJ2-3
clone_size: NA
v_call: TRBV9
cdr3_aa: CASSPIAGVGLGDTQYF
cdr3_nt: TGTGCCAGCAGCCCCATTGCGGGGGTCGGGTTGGGAGATACGCAGTATTTT

d_call: TRBD1
j_call: TRBJ2-1
clone_size: NA
v_call: TRBV5-1
cdr3_aa: CASSLGSGGNEQFF
cdr3_nt: TGCGCCAGCAGCTTGGGTTCAGGGGGTAATGAGCAGTTCTTC

d_call: TRBD2
j_call: TRBJ2-7
clone_size: NA
v_call: TRBV12-3/TRBV12-4
cdr3_aa: CASSRGASGRGSYEQYF
cdr3_nt: TGTGCCAGCAGTCGAGGGGCTAGCGGGAGGGGGTCCTACGAGCAGTACTTC

d_call: NA
j_call: TRBJ1-1
clone_size: NA
v_call: TRBV12-5
cdr3_aa: CASGLVMGHQAFF
cdr3_nt: TGTGCTAGTGGTTTGGTAATGGGACATCAAGCTTTCTTT

d_call: TRBD1
j_call: TRBJ1-6
clone_size: NA
v_call: TRBV27
cdr3_aa: CASSLLGQNNSPLHF
cdr3_nt: TGTGCCAGCAGTTTATTGGGACAGAATAATTCACCCCTCCACTTT

d_call: NA
j_call: TRBJ2-4
clone_size: NA
v_call: TRBV19
cdr3_aa: CASSIERAGIAKNIQYF
cdr3_nt: TGTGCCAGTAGTATAGAGCGGGCGGGAATAGCCAAAAACATTCAGTACTTC

d_call: NA
j_call: TRBJ2-3
clone_size: few
v_call: TRBV2
cdr3_aa: CASIWGYSTDTQYF
cdr3_nt: TGTGCCAGCATTTGGGGCTATAGCACAGATACGCAGTATTTT

d_call: NA
j_call: TRBJ1-1
clone_size: few
v_call: TRBV7-9
cdr3_aa: CASSFETLGTEAFF
cdr3_nt: TGTGCCAGCAGCTTCGAAACCTTAGGAACTGAAGCTTTCTTT

d_call: TRBD1
j_call: TRBJ2-5
clone_size: NA
v_call: TRBV12-5
cdr3_aa: CASGFTGGQPPDF
cdr3_nt: TGTGCTAGTGGTTTTACAGGGGGACAACCCCCAGATTTC

d_call: NA
j_call: TRBJ2-2
clone_size: NA
v_call: TRBV9
cdr3_aa: CASSVGGETGELFF
cdr3_nt: TGTGCCAGCAGCGTAGGAGGGGAAACCGGGGAGCTGTTTTTT

d_call: NA
j_call: TRBJ1-6
clone_size: few
v_call: TRBV27
cdr3_aa: CASSLSRARNSPLHF
cdr3_nt: TGTGCCAGCAGTTTATCACGGGCGAGGAATTCACCCCTCCACTTT

d_call: NA
j_call: TRBJ1-4
clone_size: NA
v_call: TRBV20-1
cdr3_aa: CSANPGGREKLFF
cdr3_nt: TGCAGTGCCAATCCGGGGGGCCGGGAAAAACTGTTTTTT

d_call: NA
j_call: TRBJ2-7
clone_size: few
v_call: TRBV2
cdr3_aa: CASPGPRPPYEQYF
cdr3_nt: TGTGCCAGCCCAGGGCCAAGGCCCCCCTACGAGCAGTACTTC

d_call: NA
j_call: TRBJ2-7
clone_size: few
v_call: TRBV5-6
cdr3_aa: CASSRRRVSYEQYF
cdr3_nt: TGTGCCAGCAGCAGAAGGCGGGTTTCCTACGAGCAGTACTTC

d_call: TRBD2
j_call: TRBJ2-1
clone_size: NA
v_call: TRBV2
cdr3_aa: CASSEETGRASYNEQFF
cdr3_nt: TGTGCCAGCAGTGAAGAGACCGGGAGGGCTTCCTACAATGAGCAGTTCTTC